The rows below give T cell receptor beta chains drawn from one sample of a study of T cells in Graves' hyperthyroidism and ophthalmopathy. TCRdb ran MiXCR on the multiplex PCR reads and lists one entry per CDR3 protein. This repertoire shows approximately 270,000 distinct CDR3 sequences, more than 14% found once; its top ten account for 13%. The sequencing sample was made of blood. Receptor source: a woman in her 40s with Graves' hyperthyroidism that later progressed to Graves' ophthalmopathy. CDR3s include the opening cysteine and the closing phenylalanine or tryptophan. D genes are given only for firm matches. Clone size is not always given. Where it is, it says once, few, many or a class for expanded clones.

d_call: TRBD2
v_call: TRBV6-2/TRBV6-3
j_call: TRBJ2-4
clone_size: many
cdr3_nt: TGTGCCAGCAGTTACTCGGGGACTAGTAAAAACATTCAGTACTTC
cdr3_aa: CASSYSGTSKNIQYF

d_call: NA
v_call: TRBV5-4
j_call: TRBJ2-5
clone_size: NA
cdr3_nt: TGTGCCAGCAGCTTGGACCGATCTGGGCAGACCCAGTACTTC
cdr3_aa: CASSLDRSGQTQYF

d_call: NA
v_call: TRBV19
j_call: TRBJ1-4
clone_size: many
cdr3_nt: TGTGCCAGTGGACCCGGTCCTAATGAAAAACTGTTTTTT
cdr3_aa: CASGPGPNEKLFF

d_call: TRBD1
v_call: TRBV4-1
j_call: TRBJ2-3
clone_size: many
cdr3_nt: TGCGCCAGCAGCCAAGTGGGGTATAGGACAGGGGTTATAGATACGCAGTATTTT
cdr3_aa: CASSQVGYRTGVIDTQYF

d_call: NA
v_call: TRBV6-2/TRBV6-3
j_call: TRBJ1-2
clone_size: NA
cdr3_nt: TGTGCCAGCAGCGGAGAGGGACTTTCAAACTATGGCTACACCTTC
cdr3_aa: CASSGEGLSNYGYTF

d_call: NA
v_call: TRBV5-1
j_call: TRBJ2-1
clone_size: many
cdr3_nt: TGCGCCAGCGATTACCATCACAGGGCCACCCCCAATGAGCAGTTCTTC
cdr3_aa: CASDYHHRATPNEQFF

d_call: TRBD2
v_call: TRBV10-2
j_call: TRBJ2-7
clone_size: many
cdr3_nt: TGCGCCACCTCCCCGGGGGGGGGGCCCTACGAGCAGTACTTC
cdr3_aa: CATSPGGGPYEQYF

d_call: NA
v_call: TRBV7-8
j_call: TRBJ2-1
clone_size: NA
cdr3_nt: TGTGCCAGCAGCGACCCAGTCTCGCGGTACAATGAGCAGTTCTTC
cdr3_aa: CASSDPVSRYNEQFF

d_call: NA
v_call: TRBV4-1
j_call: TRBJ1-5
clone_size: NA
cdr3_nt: TGCGCCAGCAGCCAAGAGGTGCGGGGGGGCTATAGCAATCAGCCCCAGCATTTT
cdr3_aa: CASSQEVRGGYSNQPQHF

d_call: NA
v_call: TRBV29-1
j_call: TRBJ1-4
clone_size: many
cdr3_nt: TGCAGCGTTGGTGCCGCTAATGAAAAACTGTTTTTT
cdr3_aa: CSVGAANEKLFF

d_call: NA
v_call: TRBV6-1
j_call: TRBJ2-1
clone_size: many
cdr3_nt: TGTGCCAGCAGCCAGAGCAATGAGCAGTTCTTC
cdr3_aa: CASSQSNEQFF

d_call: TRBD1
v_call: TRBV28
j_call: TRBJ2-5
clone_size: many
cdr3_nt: TGTGCCAGCAGTTTTGGGACAGCCCTTAAAGAGACCCAGTACTTC
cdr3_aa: CASSFGTALKETQYF

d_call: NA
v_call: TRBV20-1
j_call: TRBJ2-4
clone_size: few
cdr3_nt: TGCAGTGCTAGAAGAATAATCCTAGCCAAAAACATTCAGTACTTC
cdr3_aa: CSARRIILAKNIQYF

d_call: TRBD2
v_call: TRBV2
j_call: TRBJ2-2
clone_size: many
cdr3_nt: TGTGCCAGCAGTGTAACTAGCGGGAGCCCTAACACCGGGGAGCTGTTTTTT
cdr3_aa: CASSVTSGSPNTGELFF

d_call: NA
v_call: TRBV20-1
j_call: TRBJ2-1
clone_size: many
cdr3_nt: TGCAGTGCTTGGGGCAGCTCCTACAATGAGCAGTTCTTC
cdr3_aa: CSAWGSSYNEQFF

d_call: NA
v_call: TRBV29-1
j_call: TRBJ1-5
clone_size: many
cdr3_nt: TGCAGCGTCCGACAGGCTATCAATCAGCCCCAGCATTTT
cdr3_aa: CSVRQAINQPQHF

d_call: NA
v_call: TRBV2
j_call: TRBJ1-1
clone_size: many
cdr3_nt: TGTGCCAGCAGTCAGGAAAGGGATCGGACCCTTGAAGCTTTCTTT
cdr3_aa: CASSQERDRTLEAFF

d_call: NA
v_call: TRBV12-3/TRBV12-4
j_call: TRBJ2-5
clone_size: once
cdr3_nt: TGTGCCAGCAGTCCCGGAAGAAGCGCGGAGACCCAGTACTTC
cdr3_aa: CASSPGRSAETQYF

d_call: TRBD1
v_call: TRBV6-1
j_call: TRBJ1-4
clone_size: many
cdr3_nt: TGTGCCAGCAGTCGCCTGCTGGGACAGGGGAATGAAAAACTGTTTTTT
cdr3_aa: CASSRLLGQGNEKLFF

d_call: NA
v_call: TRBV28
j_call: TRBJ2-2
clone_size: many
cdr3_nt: TGTGTCAGCAGCCCGGGTGGCGGGACGGGGGAGCTGTTTTTT
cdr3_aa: CVSSPGGGTGELFF

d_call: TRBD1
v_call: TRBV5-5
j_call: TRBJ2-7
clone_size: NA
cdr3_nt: TGTGCCAGCAGCTGGGATGGACAGGGCTACGAGCAGTACTTC
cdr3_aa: CASSWDGQGYEQYF

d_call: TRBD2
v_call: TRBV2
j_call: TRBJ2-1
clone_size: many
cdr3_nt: TGTGCCAGCAGTCGTTCCACTAGCGGGAGAGGCAATGAGCAGTTCTTC
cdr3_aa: CASSRSTSGRGNEQFF

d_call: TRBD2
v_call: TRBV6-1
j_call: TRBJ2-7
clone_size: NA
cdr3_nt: TGTGCCAGCAGTGAGCCGGGACTAAAAGGGTCCGAGCAGTACTTC
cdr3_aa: CASSEPGLKGSEQYF

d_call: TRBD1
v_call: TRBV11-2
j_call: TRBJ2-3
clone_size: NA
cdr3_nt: TGTGCCAGCAACGAAGGGGGCCATGGTGCAGATACGCAGTATTTT
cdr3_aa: CASNEGGHGADTQYF

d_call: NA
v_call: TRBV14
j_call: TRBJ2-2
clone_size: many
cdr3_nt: TGTGCCAGCAGCCAGTGGGTCGGGGAGCTGTTTTTT
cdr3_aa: CASSQWVGELFF

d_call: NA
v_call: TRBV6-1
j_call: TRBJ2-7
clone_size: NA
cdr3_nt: TGTGCCAGCAGTGAAGACAGGGTTCCCCCCTACGAGCAGTACTTC
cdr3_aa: CASSEDRVPPYEQYF

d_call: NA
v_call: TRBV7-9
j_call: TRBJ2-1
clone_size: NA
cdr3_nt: TGTGCCAGCAGCTCTTTAGCGGTTTACAATGAGCAGTTCTTC
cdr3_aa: CASSSLAVYNEQFF

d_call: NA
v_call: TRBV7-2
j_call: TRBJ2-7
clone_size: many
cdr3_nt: TGTGCCAGCAGTCGACAAACGGGACTCCTTCAAAGCGAGCAGTACTTC
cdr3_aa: CASSRQTGLLQSEQYF

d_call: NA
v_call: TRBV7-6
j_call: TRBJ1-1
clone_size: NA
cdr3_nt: TGTGCCAGCAGCTTAGATGAGGGACGTGGCACTGAAGCTTTCTTT
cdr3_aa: CASSLDEGRGTEAFF

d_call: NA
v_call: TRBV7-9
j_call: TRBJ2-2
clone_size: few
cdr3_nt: TGTGCCAGCATCCTAACTAGTTTGGCCGGGGAGCTGTTTTTT
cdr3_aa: CASILTSLAGELFF

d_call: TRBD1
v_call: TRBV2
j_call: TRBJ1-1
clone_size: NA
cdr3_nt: TGTGCCAGCAGCTATCGACAGGGCACTGAAGCTTTCTTT
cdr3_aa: CASSYRQGTEAFF

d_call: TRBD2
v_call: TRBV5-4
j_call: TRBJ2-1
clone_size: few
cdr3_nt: TGTGCCAGCAGCTTCCCAGCGGGAGGGGCCGGCAATGAGCAGTTCTTC
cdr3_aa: CASSFPAGGAGNEQFF

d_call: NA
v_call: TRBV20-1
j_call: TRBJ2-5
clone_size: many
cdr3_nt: TGCAGTGCTAGAGTGCTTGGAGGAGAGACCCAGTACTTC
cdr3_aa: CSARVLGGETQYF

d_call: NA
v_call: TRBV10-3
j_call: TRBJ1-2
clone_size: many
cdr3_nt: TGTGCCATCAGCCTCGGGCAAATTTATGGCTACACCTTC
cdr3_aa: CAISLGQIYGYTF

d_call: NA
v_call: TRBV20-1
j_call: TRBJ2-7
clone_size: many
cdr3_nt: TGCAGTGCTAGAGATTTAGGGGGGATCTCCTACGAGCAGTACTTC
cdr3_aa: CSARDLGGISYEQYF

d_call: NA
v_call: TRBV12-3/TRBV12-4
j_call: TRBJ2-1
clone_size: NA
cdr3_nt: TGTGCCAGCAGTGCTACTGCATCGGGTCATGAGCAGTTCTTC
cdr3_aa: CASSATASGHEQFF

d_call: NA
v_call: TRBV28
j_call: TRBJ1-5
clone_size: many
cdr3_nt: TGTGCCAGCAGTTTCTTAGCAGGGGAGGATCAGCCCCAGCATTTT
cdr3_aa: CASSFLAGEDQPQHF

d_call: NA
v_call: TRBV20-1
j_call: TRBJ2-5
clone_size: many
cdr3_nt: TGCAGTGCTCGACATGGCTTTCAAGAGACCCAGTACTTC
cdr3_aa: CSARHGFQETQYF

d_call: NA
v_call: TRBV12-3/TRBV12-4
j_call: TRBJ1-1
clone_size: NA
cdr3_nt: TGTGCCAGCAGTTTAGCGAGGCCTATGAACACTGAAGCTTTCTTT
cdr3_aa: CASSLARPMNTEAFF

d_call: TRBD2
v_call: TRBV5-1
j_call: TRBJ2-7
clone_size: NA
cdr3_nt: TGCGCCAGCAGCTTAGTAGCGGGAGGTTCCTTCAGCTACGAGCAGTACTTC
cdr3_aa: CASSLVAGGSFSYEQYF

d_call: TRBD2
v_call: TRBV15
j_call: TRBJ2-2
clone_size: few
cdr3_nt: TGTGCCACCAGCAGAGATCGGGAGGGCCACACCGGGGAGCTGTTTTTT
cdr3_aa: CATSRDREGHTGELFF

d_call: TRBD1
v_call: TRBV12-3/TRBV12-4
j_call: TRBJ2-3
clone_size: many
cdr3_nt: TGTGCCAGCAGGGGGAGACAGGGGCATCCCCTGACGACGCAGTATTTT
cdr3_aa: CASRGRQGHPLTTQYF

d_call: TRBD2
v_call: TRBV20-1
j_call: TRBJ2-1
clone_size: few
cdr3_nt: TGCAGTGCTGATCTTGGGACTAGCGGGAGGCCTATCAAATACAATGAGCAGTTCTTC
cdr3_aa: CSADLGTSGRPIKYNEQFF

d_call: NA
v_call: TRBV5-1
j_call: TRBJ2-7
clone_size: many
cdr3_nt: TGCGCCAGCAGCTTCGGCGGGACTCCCTACGAGCAGTACTTC
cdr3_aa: CASSFGGTPYEQYF

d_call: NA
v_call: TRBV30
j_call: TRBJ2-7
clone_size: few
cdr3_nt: TGTACCTGGAGGGGCATGGAATACGAGCAGTACTTC
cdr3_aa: CTWRGMEYEQYF

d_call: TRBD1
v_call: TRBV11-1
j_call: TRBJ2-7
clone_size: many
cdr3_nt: TGTGCCAGCAGCAGGGACAGGGGGCGTGAGCAGTACTTC
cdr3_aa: CASSRDRGREQYF

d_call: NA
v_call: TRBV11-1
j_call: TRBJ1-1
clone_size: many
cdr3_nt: TGTGCCAGCAGCTTCTTGAGGGGCACTGAAGCTTTCTTT
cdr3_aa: CASSFLRGTEAFF

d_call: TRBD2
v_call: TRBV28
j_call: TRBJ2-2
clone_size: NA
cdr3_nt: TGTGCCAGCAGCCAAGCCGCTAGCGGGAGATACACCGGGGAGCTGTTTTTT
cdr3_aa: CASSQAASGRYTGELFF

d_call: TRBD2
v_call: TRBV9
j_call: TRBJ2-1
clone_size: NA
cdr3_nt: TGTGCCAGCAGTCCAGGGACTAGCGGCATTTGGAATGAGCAGTTCTTC
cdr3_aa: CASSPGTSGIWNEQFF

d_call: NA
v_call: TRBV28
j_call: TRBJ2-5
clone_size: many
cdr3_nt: TGTGCCAGCAGTGCCGGCTCTCGGACCAAAGAGACCCAGTACTTC
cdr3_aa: CASSAGSRTKETQYF

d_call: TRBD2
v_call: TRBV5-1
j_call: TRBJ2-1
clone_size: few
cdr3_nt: TGCGCCAGCAGCTTGCGGACTAGCGGGAGCAATGAGCAGTTCTTC
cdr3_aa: CASSLRTSGSNEQFF

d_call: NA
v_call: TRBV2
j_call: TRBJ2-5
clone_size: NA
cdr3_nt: TGTGCCAGCAGTGCTGAGGGGACCCGCCGGCAGACCCAGTACTTC
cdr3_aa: CASSAEGTRRQTQYF

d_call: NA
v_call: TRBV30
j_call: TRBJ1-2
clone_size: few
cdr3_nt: TGTGCCTGGAGTGCTCTGGGGCGCTACACCTTC
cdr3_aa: CAWSALGRYTF

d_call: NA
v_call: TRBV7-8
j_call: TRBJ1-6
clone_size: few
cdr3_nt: TGTGCCAGCAGCCCGGAATCCCCCGGGGTTAATTCACCCCTCCACTTT
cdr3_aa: CASSPESPGVNSPLHF

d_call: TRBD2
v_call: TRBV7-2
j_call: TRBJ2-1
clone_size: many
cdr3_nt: TGTGCCAGCAGCTCCCAGAGCGGATTGGGTCTAGCGGGAGTTTTTGAGCAGTTCTTC
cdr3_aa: CASSSQSGLGLAGVFEQFF